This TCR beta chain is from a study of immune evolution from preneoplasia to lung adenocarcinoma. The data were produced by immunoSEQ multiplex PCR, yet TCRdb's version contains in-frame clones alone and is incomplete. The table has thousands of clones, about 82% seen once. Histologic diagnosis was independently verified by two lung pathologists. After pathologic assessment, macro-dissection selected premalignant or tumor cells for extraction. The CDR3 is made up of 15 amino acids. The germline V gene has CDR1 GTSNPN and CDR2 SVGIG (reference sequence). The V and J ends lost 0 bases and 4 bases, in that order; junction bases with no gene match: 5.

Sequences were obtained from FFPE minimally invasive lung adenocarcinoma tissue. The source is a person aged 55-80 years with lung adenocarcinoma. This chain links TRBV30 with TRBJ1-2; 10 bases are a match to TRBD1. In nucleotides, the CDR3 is TGTGCCTGGAGTGTCGGGACAGGGGCACCCTATGGCTACACCTTC. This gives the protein CAWSVGTGAPYGYTF.